These 25 T cell receptor beta chains share one sample of origin, sequenced in a study of blood T cell repertoires in COVID-19. Profiled with immunoSEQ multiplex PCR; TCRdb holds only in-frame clones, not every one. The repertoire consists of 250,000 to 300,000 clones, with approximately 91% occurring once and the leading ten covering 0.95% to 1.5%. The sample taken for sequencing was PBMCs or T cells enriched from blood (not recorded which). These receptors were collected from a human donor in a cohort exposed to, infected with or recovered from COVID-19 (not recorded which). The donor label of this sample is uncertain.

The rearrangement links TRBV11-3 to TRBJ2-7, with TRBD2 as a possible D gene (5 bases). Germline V CDR1 and CDR2: SGHNT, YENEEA. With 1 base removed from V and 2 bases from J, the gap between germline ends came to 9 bases. The CDR3 length is 14 residues. As DNA, the CDR3 is TGTGCCAGCAGCTTAGGAGGGAATGCCTACGAGCAGTACTTC. Encoded protein: CASSLGGNAYEQYF. Full variable domain (rest looked up from reference TRBV11-3 and TRBJ2-7): EAGVVQSPRYKIIEKKQPVAFWCNPISGHNTLYWYLQNLGQGPELLIRYENEEAVDDSQLPKDRFSAERLKGVDSTLKIQPAELGDSAVYLCASSLGGNAYEQYFGPGTRLTVT.

The V and J genes are TRBV12-3 or TRBV12-4 and TRBJ2-5; D gene ambiguous. CDR3 length: 13 residues. V lost 2 bases and J lost 0, with 4 bases in between. CDR3 region: CASSLNNQETQYF. CDR3 coding DNA: TGTGCCAGCAGTTTAAACAACCAAGAGACCCAGTACTTC.

Only a few counts were recorded for this clone. V gene TRBV7-2 combines with J gene TRBJ2-3; D is undetermined. CDR1 and CDR2 from the germline V gene are SGHTA and FQGNSA. The CDR3 has 12 residues. Deletions cut 5 bases from V and 2 bases from J, with 5 bases between. Written as DNA, the CDR3 is TGTGCCAGCAGCCCATTCACAGATACGCAGTATTTT. Translated, it gives CASSPFTDTQYF. The variable domain in full, completed from reference TRBV7-2 and TRBJ2-3, reads GAGVSQSPSNKVTEKGKDVELRCDPISGHTALYWYRQSLGQGLEFLIYFQGNSAPDKSGLPSDRFSAERTGGSVSTLTIQRTQQEDSAVYLCASSPFTDTQYFGPGTRLTVL.

This sequence joins TRBV4-3 and TRBJ2-1; 10 bases align to TRBD1. Trimming took 0 bases from V and 4 from J; bases not matched to a gene: 3. Germline assignment: CDR1 LGHNA and CDR2 YSLEER. This CDR3 is built from 16 residues. The CDR3 reads CASSQDRGQGYNEQFF. CDR3 nucleotides: TGCGCCAGCAGCCAAGATAGGGGACAGGGGTACAATGAGCAGTTCTTC.

The chain employs TRBV7-8 and TRBJ2-3, with 8 bases fitting TRBD2. Per germline, CDR1 SGHVS and CDR2 FQNEAQ. V gave up 2 bases and J gave up 2 bases; unmatched junction bases: 6. This CDR3 has 16 amino acids. CDR3 protein: CASSLTPGGNTDTQYF. In DNA, the CDR3 is TGTGCCAGCAGCTTAACTCCGGGGGGGAACACAGATACGCAGTATTTT.

The DNA of the CDR3 is TGTGCCAGCTCACTACAAGACAGGGGTCTTAACACTGAAGCTTTCTTT. This gives the protein CASSLQDRGLNTEAFF. V usage is TRBV18 and J usage is TRBJ1-1; 8 positions agree with TRBD1. V dropped 4 bases and J dropped 2; count of bases not matched to a gene: 9. This CDR3 is 16 amino acids long. Germline lookup yields CDR1 KGHSH and CDR2 LQKENI. The full variable domain, rest sourced from reference TRBV18 and TRBJ1-1, is NAGVMQNPRHLVRRRGQEARLRCSPMKGHSHVYWYRQLPEEGLKFMVYLQKENIIDESGMPKERFSAEFPKEGPSILRIQQVVRGDSAAYFCASSLQDRGLNTEAFFGQGTRLTVV.

The V call is TRBV19, the J call TRBJ2-7, with D maybe TRBD2 (5 bases). The V and J ends lost 5 bases and 7 bases respectively, with 15 bases between them. From germline, CDR1 is LNHDA and CDR2 SQIVND (reference sequence). The CDR3 consists of 13 residues. Here the CDR3 DNA reads TGTGCCAGTAGTTACCGGACTGCTACAGAGCAGTACTTC. As protein: CASSYRTATEQYF. The entire variable domain, with the rest obtained from reference TRBV19 and TRBJ2-7, is as follows: DGGITQSPKYLFRKEGQNVTLSCEQNLNHDAMYWYRQDPGQGLRLIYYSQIVNDFQKGDIAEGYSVSREKKESFPLTVTSAQKNPTAFYLCASSYRTATEQYFGPGTRLTVT.

This clone was counted between two and nine times. This rearrangement joins TRBV2 to TRBJ2-3; TRBD2 matches 14 bases. CDR1 and CDR2 from the germline V gene are SNHLY and FYNNEI. This CDR3 has 15 amino acids. With 6 bases clipped from V and 6 bases from J, the junction kept 5 bases outside the gene matches. The DNA of the CDR3 is TGTGCCAGCAGCCCTGGACTAGCGGGGGGCGATACGCAGTATTTT. Its translation: CASSPGLAGGDTQYF.

The chain recombines TRBV10-3 with TRBJ1-1, with 8 bases aligning to TRBD1. The CDR3 is 13 residues long. V lost 6 bases to trimming and J lost 7 bases; unmatched junction nucleotides: 7. Germline CDR1 reads ENHRY; CDR2 reads SYGVKD. The CDR3 DNA follows: TGTGCCATCAGCCATCAGGGGGCCATTGAAGCTTTCTTT. Translated: CAISHQGAIEAFF.

This chain links TRBV24-1 with TRBJ2-5; D possibly corresponds to TRBD2 (6 bases). The V and J ends lost 4 bases and 4 bases respectively, with 18 bases between them. This CDR3 is 16 amino acids long. The V gene's germline CDR1 is KGHDR and CDR2 SFDVKD. The CDR3 reads CATSDKGTPKAETQYF. DNA for the CDR3: TGTGCCACCAGTGACAAAGGGACTCCAAAGGCAGAGACCCAGTACTTC.

The genes are TRBV21-1 and TRBJ1-3; the table's D gene call, TRBD1, was not cross checked with the DNA. TRBV21-1 is flagged as a pseudogene. The CDR3 extends over 15 amino acids. This CDR3 is CASSRGQLSGNTIYF. The DNA of the CDR3 is TGTGCCAGCAGCAGAGGACAGCTCTCTGGAAACACCATATATTTT.

This chain links TRBV7-9 with TRBJ2-2, with D perhaps matching TRBD2 (6 bases). Germline V gives CDR1 SEHNR, CDR2 FQNEAQ (reference sequence). V shed 4 bases and J shed 0 bases, with 15 bases lying between them. This CDR3 spans 17 amino acids. The CDR3 DNA reads as TGTGCCAGCAGCTCAAATTTTGGGGGGTCGAACACCGGGGAGCTGTTTTTT. This gives the protein CASSSNFGGSNTGELFF.

The chain couples TRBV10-2 to TRBJ2-2; D may be TRBD1 (6 bases). CDR3 length: 15 amino acids. Trimming removed 4 bases from V and 6 bases from J, with 15 bases in between. Germline CDR1 is WSHSY and CDR2 is SAAADI. CDR3 nucleotide sequence: TGCGCCAGCAGTGTGGGGGCTCGAGGGTCCGGGGAGCTGTTTTTT. Its protein product is CASSVGARGSGELFF.

J is TRBJ1-6 and V is TRBV12-3 or TRBV12-4, with D hard to call. The CDR3 is 13 amino acids. Trimming pared 3 bases from V and 8 bases from J, leaving 8 bases between. The CDR3 bases are TGTGCCAGCAGTTTGTCCTCGGATTCACCCCTCCACTTT. It encodes CASSLSSDSPLHF.

The chain joins TRBV7-3 to TRBJ2-3, with 8 bases lining up with TRBD2. Unmatched junction bases numbered 7, after V lost 3 bases and J lost 5 bases. Germline assignment: CDR1 SGHTA and CDR2 FQGTGA. This CDR3 contains 15 residues. CDR3 DNA: TGTGCCAGCAGCTTTTACGGGGGGGTAAAAGATACGCAGTATTTT. This translates into CASSFYGGVKDTQYF.

This chain uses TRBV5-1 with TRBJ1-6; 8 bases are a match to TRBD1. Per germline, CDR1 SGHRS and CDR2 YFSETQ. The CDR3 is 14 amino acids. J was trimmed by 8 bases and V by 0 bases; bases with no gene match: 1. CDR3 residues: CASSLETGDSPLHF. The DNA for the CDR3 is TGCGCCAGCAGCTTGGAGACAGGGGATTCACCCCTCCACTTT.

This chain's CDR3 is CASSEGATGYTF. The CDR3 DNA sequence: TGTGCCAGCAGTGAAGGGGCGACCGGCTACACCTTC. This chain links TRBV25-1 with TRBJ1-2; a weak D match, TRBD1 (5 bases). This CDR3 comprises 12 residues. Trimming removed 2 bases from V and 8 bases from J, with 9 bases in between. The germline V gene has CDR1 MGHDK and CDR2 SYGVNS.

This clone was detected once. The DNA of the CDR3 is TGTGCCAGCACCCCAGGTGGGTTCACAGATACGCAGTATTTT. Encoded protein: CASTPGGFTDTQYF. This chain connects TRBV6-5 to TRBJ2-3; no clear D. Germline V lookup: CDR1 MNHEY, CDR2 SVGAGI. Deletions cut 7 bases from V and 2 bases from J, with 13 bases between. The CDR3 has 14 residues.

This chain uses TRBV7-2 with TRBJ2-7; 11 nucleotides match TRBD2. The CDR3 is 16 amino acids. With V trimmed by 1 base and J by 9 bases, 11 bases remained unmatched. Germline values: CDR1 SGHTA, CDR2 FQGNSA. The chain's CDR3 is CASSLGPSLAGGRQYF. The DNA of the CDR3 is TGTGCCAGCAGCTTAGGCCCCTCCCTAGCGGGGGGTAGGCAGTACTTC.

This chain connects TRBV18 to TRBJ1-6, with D hard to call. Trimming took off 6 bases at V and 6 bases at J, with 18 bases between the two ends. Per the germline V gene, CDR1 is KGHSH and CDR2 is LQKENI. This CDR3 has 16 residues. The CDR3 spells CASSPAGTEGNSPLHF. CDR3 nucleotide sequence: TGTGCCAGCTCTCCGGCCGGCACAGAGGGTAATTCACCCCTCCACTTT. The full variable domain, completed using reference TRBV18 and TRBJ1-6, is NAGVMQNPRHLVRRRGQEARLRCSPMKGHSHVYWYRQLPEEGLKFMVYLQKENIIDESGMPKERFSAEFPKEGPSILRIQQVVRGDSAAYFCASSPAGTEGNSPLHFGNGTRLTVT.

This chain connects TRBV7-3 to TRBJ2-3, with 8 bases that match TRBD2. Germline V gene sequence: CDR1 SGHTA, CDR2 FQGTGA. This CDR3 is built from 15 residues. Trimming at V came to 3 bases and at J to 1 base, leaving 3 bases not matched to a gene. DNA for the CDR3: TGTGCCAGCAGCTTTGCGGGGGGCCGCACAGATACGCAGTATTTT. The encoded protein is CASSFAGGRTDTQYF.

This sequence joins TRBV7-2 and TRBJ1-4; 7 nucleotides agree with TRBD1. The germline CDR1 and CDR2 sequences are SGHTA and FQGNSA. There are 14 residues in the CDR3. The ends lost 4 bases at V and 7 bases at J; junction bases unmatched: 6. The CDR3 coding sequence is TGTGCCAGCAGCTCCCCAGGGGGTCGTGAAAAACTGTTTTTT. Amino acids: CASSSPGGREKLFF.

V gene TRBV7-9 combines with J gene TRBJ2-7, with a weak D call TRBD2 (5 bases). Germline CDR1 reads SEHNR; CDR2 reads FQNEAQ (reference sequence). The CDR3 contains 14 residues. V lost 1 base and J 7 bases, leaving 14 bases between the germline ends. CDR3 sequence: CASSLGEGLREQYF. CDR3 DNA: TGTGCCAGCAGCTTAGGCGAGGGCTTACGAGAGCAGTACTTC.

The genes are TRBV19 and TRBJ1-3, with unresolved D. V was clipped by 5 bases and J by 2 bases, with 13 bases between them. This CDR3 spans 15 amino acids. Germline V gene sequence: CDR1 LNHDA, CDR2 SQIVND (reference sequence). DNA of the CDR3: TGTGCCAGTAGTGTTCCCGTCGGTACTGGAAACACCATATATTTT. Translating gives CASSVPVGTGNTIYF.

This clone was picked up one time. J is TRBJ2-5 and V is TRBV7-8, with D perhaps TRBD2 (5 bases). Trimming left V 0 bases short and J 0 bases short, with 11 bases between. The germline V gene has CDR1 SGHVS and CDR2 FQNEAQ. The CDR3 length is 16 residues. CDR3 nucleotides: TGTGCCAGCAGCTTAGCGGAGGTGCAGTACCAAGAGACCCAGTACTTC. Translating it yields CASSLAEVQYQETQYF.